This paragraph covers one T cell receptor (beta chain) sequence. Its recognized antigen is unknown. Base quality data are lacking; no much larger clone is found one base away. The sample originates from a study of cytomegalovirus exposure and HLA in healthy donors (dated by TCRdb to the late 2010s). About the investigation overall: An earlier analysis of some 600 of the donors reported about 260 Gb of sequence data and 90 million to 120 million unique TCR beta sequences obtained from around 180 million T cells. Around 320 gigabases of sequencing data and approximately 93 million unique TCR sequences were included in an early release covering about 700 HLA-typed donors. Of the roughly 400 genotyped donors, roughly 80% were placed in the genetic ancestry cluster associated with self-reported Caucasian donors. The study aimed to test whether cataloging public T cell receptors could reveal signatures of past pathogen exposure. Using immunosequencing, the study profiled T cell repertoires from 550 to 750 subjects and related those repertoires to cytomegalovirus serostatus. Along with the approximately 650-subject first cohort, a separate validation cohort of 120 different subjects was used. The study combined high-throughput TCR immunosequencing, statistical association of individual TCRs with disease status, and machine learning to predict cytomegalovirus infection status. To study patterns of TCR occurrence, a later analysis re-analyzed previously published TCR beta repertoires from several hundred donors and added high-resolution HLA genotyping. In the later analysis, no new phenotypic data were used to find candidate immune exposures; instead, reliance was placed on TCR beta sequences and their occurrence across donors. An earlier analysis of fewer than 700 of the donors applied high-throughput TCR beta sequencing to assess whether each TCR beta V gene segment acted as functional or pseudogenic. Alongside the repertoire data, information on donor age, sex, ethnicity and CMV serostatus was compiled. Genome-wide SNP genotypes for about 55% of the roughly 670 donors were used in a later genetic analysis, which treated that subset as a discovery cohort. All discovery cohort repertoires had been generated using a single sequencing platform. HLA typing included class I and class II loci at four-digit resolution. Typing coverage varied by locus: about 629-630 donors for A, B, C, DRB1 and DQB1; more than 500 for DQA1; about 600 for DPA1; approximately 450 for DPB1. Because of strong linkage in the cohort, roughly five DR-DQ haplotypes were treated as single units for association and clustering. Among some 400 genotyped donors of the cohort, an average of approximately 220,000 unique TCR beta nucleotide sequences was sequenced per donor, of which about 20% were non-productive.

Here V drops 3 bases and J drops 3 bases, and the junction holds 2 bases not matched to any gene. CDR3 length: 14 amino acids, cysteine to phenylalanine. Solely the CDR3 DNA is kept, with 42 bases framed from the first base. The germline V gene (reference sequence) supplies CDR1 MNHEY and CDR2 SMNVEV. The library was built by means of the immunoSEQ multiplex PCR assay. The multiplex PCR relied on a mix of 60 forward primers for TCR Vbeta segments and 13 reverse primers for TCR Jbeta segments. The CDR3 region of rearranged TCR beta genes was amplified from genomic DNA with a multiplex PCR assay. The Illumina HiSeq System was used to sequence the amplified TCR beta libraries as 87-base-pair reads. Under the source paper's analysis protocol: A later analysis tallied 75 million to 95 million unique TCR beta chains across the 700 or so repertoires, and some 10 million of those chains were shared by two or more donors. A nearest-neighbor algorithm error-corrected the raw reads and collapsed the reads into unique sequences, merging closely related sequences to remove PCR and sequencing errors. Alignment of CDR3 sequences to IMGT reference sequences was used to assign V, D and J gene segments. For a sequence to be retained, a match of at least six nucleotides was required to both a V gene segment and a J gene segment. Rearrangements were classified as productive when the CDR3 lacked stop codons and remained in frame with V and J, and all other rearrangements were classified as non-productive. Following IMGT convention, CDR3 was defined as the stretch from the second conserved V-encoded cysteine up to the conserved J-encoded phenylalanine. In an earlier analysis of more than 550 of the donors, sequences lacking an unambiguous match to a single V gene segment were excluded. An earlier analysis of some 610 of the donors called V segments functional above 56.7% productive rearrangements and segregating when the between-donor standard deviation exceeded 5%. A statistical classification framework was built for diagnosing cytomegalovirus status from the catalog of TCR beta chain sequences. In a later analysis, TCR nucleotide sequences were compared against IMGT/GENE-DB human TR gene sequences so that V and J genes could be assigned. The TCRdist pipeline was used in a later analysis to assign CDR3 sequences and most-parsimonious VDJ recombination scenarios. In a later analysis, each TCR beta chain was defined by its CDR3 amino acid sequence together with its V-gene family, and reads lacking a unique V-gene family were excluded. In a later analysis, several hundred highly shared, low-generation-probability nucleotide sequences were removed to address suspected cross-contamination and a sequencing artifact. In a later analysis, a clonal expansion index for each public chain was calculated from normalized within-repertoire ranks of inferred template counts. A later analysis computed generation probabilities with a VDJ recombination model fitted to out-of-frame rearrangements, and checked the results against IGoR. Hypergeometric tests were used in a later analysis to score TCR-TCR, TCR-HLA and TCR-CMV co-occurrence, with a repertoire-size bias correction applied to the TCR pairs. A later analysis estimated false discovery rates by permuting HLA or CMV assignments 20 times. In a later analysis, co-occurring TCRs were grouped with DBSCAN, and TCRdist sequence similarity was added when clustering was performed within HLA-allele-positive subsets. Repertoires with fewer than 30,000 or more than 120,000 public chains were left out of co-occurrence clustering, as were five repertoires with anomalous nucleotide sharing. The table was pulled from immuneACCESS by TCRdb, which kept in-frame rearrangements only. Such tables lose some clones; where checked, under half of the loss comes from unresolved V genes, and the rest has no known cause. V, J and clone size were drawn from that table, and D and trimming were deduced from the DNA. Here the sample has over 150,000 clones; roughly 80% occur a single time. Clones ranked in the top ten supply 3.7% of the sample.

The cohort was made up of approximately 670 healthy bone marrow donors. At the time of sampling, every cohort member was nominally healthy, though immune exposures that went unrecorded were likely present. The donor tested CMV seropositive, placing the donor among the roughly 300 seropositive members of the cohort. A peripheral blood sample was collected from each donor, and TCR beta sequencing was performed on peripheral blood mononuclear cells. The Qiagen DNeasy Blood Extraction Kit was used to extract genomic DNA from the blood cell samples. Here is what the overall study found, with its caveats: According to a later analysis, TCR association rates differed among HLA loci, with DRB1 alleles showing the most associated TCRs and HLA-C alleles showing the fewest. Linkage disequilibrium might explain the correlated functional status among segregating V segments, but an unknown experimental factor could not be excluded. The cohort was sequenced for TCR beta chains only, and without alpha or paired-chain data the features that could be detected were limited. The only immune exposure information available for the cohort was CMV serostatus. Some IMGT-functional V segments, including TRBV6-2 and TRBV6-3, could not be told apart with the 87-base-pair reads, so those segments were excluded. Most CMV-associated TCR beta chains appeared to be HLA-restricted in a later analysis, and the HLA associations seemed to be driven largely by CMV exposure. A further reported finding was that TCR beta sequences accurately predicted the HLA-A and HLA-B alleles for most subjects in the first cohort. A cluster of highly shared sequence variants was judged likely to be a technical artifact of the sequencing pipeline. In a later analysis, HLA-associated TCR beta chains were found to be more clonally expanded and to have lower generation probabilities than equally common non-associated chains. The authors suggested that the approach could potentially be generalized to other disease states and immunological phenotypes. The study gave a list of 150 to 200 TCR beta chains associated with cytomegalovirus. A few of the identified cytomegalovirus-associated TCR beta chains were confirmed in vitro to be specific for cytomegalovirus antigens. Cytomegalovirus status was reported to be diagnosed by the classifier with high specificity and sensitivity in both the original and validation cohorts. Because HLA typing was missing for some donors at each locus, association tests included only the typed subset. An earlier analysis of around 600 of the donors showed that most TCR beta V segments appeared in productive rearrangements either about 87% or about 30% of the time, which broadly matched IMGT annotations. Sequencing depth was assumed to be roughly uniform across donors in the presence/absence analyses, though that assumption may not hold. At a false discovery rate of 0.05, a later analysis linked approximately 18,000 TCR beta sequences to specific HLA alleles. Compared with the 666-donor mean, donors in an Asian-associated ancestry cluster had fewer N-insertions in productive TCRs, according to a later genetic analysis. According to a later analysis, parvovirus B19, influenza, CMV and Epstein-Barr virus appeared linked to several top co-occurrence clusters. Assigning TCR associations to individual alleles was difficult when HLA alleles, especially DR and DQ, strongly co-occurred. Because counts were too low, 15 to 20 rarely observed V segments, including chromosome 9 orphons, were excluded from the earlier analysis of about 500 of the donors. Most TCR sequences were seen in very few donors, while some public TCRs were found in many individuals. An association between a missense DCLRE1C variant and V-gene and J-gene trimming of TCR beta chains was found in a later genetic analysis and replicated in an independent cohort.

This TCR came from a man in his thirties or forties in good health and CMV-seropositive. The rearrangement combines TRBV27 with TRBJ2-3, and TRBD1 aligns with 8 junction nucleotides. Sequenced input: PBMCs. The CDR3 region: CASSFRDRTDTQYF. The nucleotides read TGTGCCAGCAGTTTTCGGGACAGGACAGATACGCAGTATTTT.